This TCR beta chain was documented in a study of OX40 agonist ivuxolimab in advanced cancers. Study overall: Aged roughly 23 to 80 with a mean of 60 years, they were around 79% male. Prior checkpoint blockade (anti-PD-1, anti-PD-L1 or anti-CTLA-4) was permitted; roughly 40% had it.

The repertoire was sequenced with immunoSEQ multiplex PCR; TCRdb's copy has only in-frame clones and lacks some. The profile shows some 19,000 clones, roughly 78% of them singletons. Sampling of blood occurred at baseline, cycle 4 day 1, and cycle 7 day 1. Germline assignment: CDR1 SGHTA and CDR2 FQGNSA. V lost 1 base, J lost 4 bases, and 5 bases lay in between. This CDR3 has 13 residues. This clone was counted once. Sequencing used CD4+ or CD8+ T cells sorted from blood, obtained in a trial of the OX40 agonist ivuxolimab. The sequence came from an adult with an advanced solid tumor such as melanoma, head and neck, liver or kidney cancer. This chain links TRBV7-2 with TRBJ2-1; D is undetermined. The CDR3 DNA sequence: TGTGCCAGCAGCTTAGTTAAATACAATGAGCAGTTCTTC. It yields the protein CASSLVKYNEQFF.